This entry lists 26 T cell receptor beta chains sequenced from one sample in a study of Ad26.COV2.S vaccination and SARS-CoV-2 variants. Here immunoSEQ multiplex PCR was the method, and the copy in TCRdb shows in-frame clones only, minus some. The sample holds some 340,000 clones, around four fifths seen once. The treatment: roughly 18 received Ad26.COV2.S at low or high dose, single or two shots; about 5 received placebo; per-sample allocation not given. Sampling was performed 63 days after the first vaccine or placebo injection. This material consisted of peripheral blood, taken in a trial of Ad26.COV2.S vaccine versus placebo. Every receptor here comes from a person between 18 and 60 years old who received the Ad26.COV2.S COVID-19 vaccine or a placebo.

V and J are TRBV19 and TRBJ1-1; the D gene is possibly TRBD1 (6 bases). Trimming left V 3 bases short and J 5 bases short, with 16 bases between. This CDR3 is 15 amino acids long. Germline assignment: CDR1 LNHDA and CDR2 SQIVND (reference sequence). The CDR3 here is CASSIGGASYTEAFF. The CDR3 DNA follows: TGTGCCAGTAGTATTGGGGGGGCTTCTTATACTGAAGCTTTCTTT. The whole variable domain, filled in from reference TRBV19 and TRBJ1-1, reads DGGITQSPKYLFRKEGQNVTLSCEQNLNHDAMYWYRQDPGQGLRLIYYSQIVNDFQKGDIAEGYSVSREKKESFPLTVTSAQKNPTAFYLCASSIGGASYTEAFFGQGTRLTVV.

This chain uses TRBV2 with TRBJ1-2, with 11 nucleotides matching TRBD1. Trimming took 6 bases from V and 0 from J; bases not matched to a gene: 12. From germline, CDR1 is SNHLY and CDR2 FYNNEI. This CDR3 has 18 residues. The CDR3, as DNA: TGTGCCAGCAGAGACTTATTGGGACAGGGGGGACCTAACTATGGCTACACCTTC. Translation: CASRDLLGQGGPNYGYTF.

The V gene is TRBV6-1, the J gene TRBJ2-7, with D unresolved. Germline CDR1 is MNHNS and CDR2 is SASEGT. V was trimmed by 2 bases and J by 4 bases, leaving 3 bases between them. This CDR3 comprises 11 residues. The CDR3 loop is CASSELYEQYF. CDR3 bases: TGTGCCAGCAGTGAATTGTACGAGCAGTACTTC.

The chain links TRBV27 to TRBJ2-5; 13 nucleotides align to TRBD2. Germline loops: CDR1 MNHEY, CDR2 SMNVEV (reference sequence). The ends lost 5 bases at V and 5 bases at J; junction bases unmatched: 5. This CDR3 has 15 residues. The CDR3 coding sequence is TGTGCCAGCAGTGTCGGACTAGCGGGGGTGGAGACCCAGTACTTC. Amino acids: CASSVGLAGVETQYF.

This chain links TRBV5-5 with TRBJ1-4; D remains ambiguous. Deletions cut 3 bases from V and 8 bases from J, with 17 bases between. CDR3 length equals 15 residues. The V gene's germline CDR1 is SGHKS and CDR2 YYEKEE (reference sequence). CDR3 protein: CASSSPGPLGEKLFF. As DNA, the CDR3 is TGTGCCAGCAGCTCCCCGGGCCCTTTGGGAGAAAAACTGTTTTTT.

V is TRBV6-6 and J is TRBJ1-1, with D tentatively TRBD1 (6 bases). This CDR3 comprises 14 residues. V lost 9 bases to trimming and J lost 3 bases, with 17 bases between them. Germline values: CDR1 MNHNY, CDR2 SVGAGI (reference sequence). CDR3 protein: CASTGQGGDTEAFF. The CDR3 bases are TGTGCCAGTACAGGGCAAGGAGGTGACACTGAAGCTTTCTTT.

This chain joins TRBV7-9 and TRBJ2-3, with D tentatively TRBD1 (6 bases). Germline loops: CDR1 SEHNR, CDR2 FQNEAQ (reference sequence). This CDR3 has 16 residues. Trimming removed 5 bases at V and 5 bases at J, with 20 bases between. CDR3 coding DNA: TGTGCCAGCAGCCCCGTTGCCAGGGGTATGGGAGATACGCAGTATTTT. Protein: CASSPVARGMGDTQYF. Supplemented by reference TRBV7-9 and TRBJ2-3, the full variable domain reads DTGVSQNPRHKITKRGQNVTFRCDPISEHNRLYWYRQTLGQGPEFLTYFQNEAQLEKSRLLSDRFSAERPKGSFSTLEIQRTEQGDSAMYLCASSPVARGMGDTQYFGPGTRLTVL.

V is TRBV24-1 and J is TRBJ2-1, with D unclear. V was trimmed by 3 bases and J by 12 bases, leaving 14 bases between them. Looked up from germline, CDR1 is KGHDR and CDR2 is SFDVKD. The CDR3 is 13 amino acids. The CDR3 bases are TGTGCCACCAGTGATGGTCCCCTCTGGGGGCAGTTCTTC. Encoded protein: CATSDGPLWGQFF.

This clone has a handful of counts. The chain links TRBV7-9 to TRBJ1-1; weak D call: TRBD1 (6 bases). CDR1 and CDR2 (germline): SEHNR, FQNEAQ (reference sequence). The CDR3 covers 15 residues. The V gene lost 1 base and the J gene lost 1 base, with 10 bases spanning the gap. The CDR3 nucleotides read TGTGCCAGCAGCTTAGAAGGGGGATGGAACACTGAAGCTTTCTTT. Amino acids: CASSLEGGWNTEAFF.

This clone was seen more than once but under ten times. The chain joins TRBV5-4 to TRBJ2-3; D remains ambiguous. Germline lookup yields CDR1 SGHNT and CDR2 YYREEE (reference sequence). Trimming took off 2 bases at V and 3 bases at J, with 10 bases between the two ends. CDR3 size: 14 residues. Written as DNA, the CDR3 is TGTGCCAGCAGCTTAAATGATGGTACAGATACGCAGTATTTT. The encoded protein is CASSLNDGTDTQYF. Filled out from reference TRBV5-4 and TRBJ2-3, the complete variable domain reads ETGVTQSPTHLIKTRGQQVTLRCSSQSGHNTVSWYQQALGQGPQFIFQYYREEENGRGNFPPRFSGLQFPNYSSELNVNALELDDSALYLCASSLNDGTDTQYFGPGTRLTVL.

The chain employs TRBV11-2 and TRBJ1-2, with 7 nucleotides matching TRBD1. Looked up from germline, CDR1 is SGHAT and CDR2 is FQNNGV. CDR3 length: 16 amino acids. J gave up 4 bases and V 4 bases, and 12 bases lay outside the gene matches. In DNA, the CDR3 is TGTGCCAGCAGCTCACTAACGGGACAGAAGACCTATGGCTACACCTTC. This translates into CASSSLTGQKTYGYTF.

This clone was counted only a few times. This chain links TRBV6-4 with TRBJ2-3, with 9 bases matching TRBD2. J gave up 0 bases and V 6 bases, and 4 bases lay outside the gene matches. The germline gives CDR1 MRHNA, CDR2 SNTAGT. This CDR3 is 15 amino acids long. CDR3 amino acids: CASSKTSGSTDTQYF. The CDR3 nucleotides read TGTGCCAGCAGCAAGACTAGCGGTAGCACAGATACGCAGTATTTT.

The rearrangement uses TRBV6-1 and TRBJ2-5, with 7 bases that match TRBD2. Trimming took 5 bases from V and 6 from J; bases not matched to a gene: 9. The CDR3 has 14 residues. Germline values: CDR1 MNHNS, CDR2 SASEGT. For the CDR3, the DNA is TGTGCCAGCAGTTCGACTAGCTTAAGTCAGACCCAGTACTTC. Translating it yields CASSSTSLSQTQYF.

This rearrangement joins TRBV11-3 to TRBJ2-1, with D possibly being TRBD2 (6 bases). Germline CDR1 and CDR2: SGHNT and YENEEA. The CDR3 spans 14 residues. Trimming took off 5 bases at V and 4 bases at J, with 12 bases between the two ends. Here the CDR3 reads CASSRTGDYNEQFF. The CDR3 region has the DNA TGTGCCAGCAGCAGAACGGGGGATTACAATGAGCAGTTCTTC.

The chain joins TRBV10-3 to TRBJ1-3; tentatively, D is TRBD1 (5 bases). V was clipped by 11 bases and J by 4 bases, with 9 bases between them. The CDR3 consists of 11 residues. The germline V gene has CDR1 ENHRY and CDR2 SYGVKD. CDR3 coding DNA: TGTGCCGTCGAGGGGGGAAACACCATATATTTT. It yields the protein CAVEGGNTIYF.

The V call is TRBV5-1, the J call TRBJ1-2; 7 bases line up with TRBD1. Germline lookup yields CDR1 SGHRS and CDR2 YFSETQ. CDR3 size: 16 residues. V lost 4 bases, J lost 6 bases, and 15 bases stayed unmatched. The CDR3 loop is CASSATDRVGKDGYTF. CDR3 coding DNA: TGCGCCAGCAGCGCTACCGACAGGGTCGGAAAAGATGGCTACACCTTC.

The chain recombines TRBV29-1 with TRBJ2-3; D not certain. This CDR3 is built from 12 residues. Trimming pared 5 bases from V and 2 bases from J, leaving 8 bases between. Looked up from germline, CDR1 is SQVTM and CDR2 is ANQGSEA. In DNA form, the CDR3 reads TGCAGCGTTAGTACAGCCACAGATACGCAGTATTTT. Its translation is CSVSTATDTQYF.

The chain has TRBV3-1 (or the pseudogene TRBV3-2) and TRBJ1-6; D remains unclear. Germline lookup yields CDR1 LGHDT and CDR2 YNNKEL (reference sequence). The germline V and J ends were trimmed by 1 base and 6 bases, with 1 base remaining between them. This CDR3 is built from 12 residues. Written as DNA, the CDR3 is TGTGCCAGCAGCCAAGTTAATTCACCCCTCCACTTT. Its translation is CASSQVNSPLHF.

The chain recombines TRBV11-2 with TRBJ1-6; D ambiguous. The CDR3 length is 13 residues. Germline V gene lookup returns CDR1 SGHAT and CDR2 FQNNGV. The V gene lost 5 bases and the J gene lost 2 bases, with 4 bases spanning the gap. This CDR3 reads CASSTAYNSPLHF. The CDR3 DNA reads TGTGCCAGCAGCACCGCCTATAATTCACCCCTCCACTTT.

This clone has a handful of counts. The same CDR3 also results from other DNA sequences found in this sample. V and J are TRBV3-1 (or the pseudogene TRBV3-2) and TRBJ1-3; no reliable D call. The V end lost 2 bases, the J end lost 0 bases, and 5 bases lay between the germline ends. CDR3 size: 14 residues. CDR1 and CDR2 (germline): LGHDT, YNNKEL (reference sequence). The DNA for the CDR3 is TGTGCCAGCAGCCAAAAGGGCTCTGGAAACACCATATATTTT. It specifies CASSQKGSGNTIYF.

The chain links TRBV30 to TRBJ1-6; 7 bases map to TRBD1. This CDR3 comprises 14 residues. After removal of 2 bases from V and 6 bases from J, the junction contained 4 bases not matched to a gene. Per germline, CDR1 GTSNPN and CDR2 SVGIG (reference sequence). The CDR3 sequence is CAWSPGTANSPLHF. In DNA, the CDR3 is TGTGCCTGGAGTCCTGGGACAGCTAATTCACCCCTCCACTTT.

The chain has TRBV28 and TRBJ2-3; 9 bases map to TRBD2. Germline trimming cut 6 bases from V and 3 bases from J; bases unmatched to any gene: 10. The CDR3 runs 16 residues. The V gene's germline CDR1 is MDHEN and CDR2 SYDVKM. CDR3 coding DNA: TGTGCCAGCAGAGGGAAACTAGCGGGTCCGACAGATACGCAGTATTTT. Protein: CASRGKLAGPTDTQYF.

The V and J genes are TRBV19 and TRBJ2-2; 11 bases match TRBD1. The V gene end was trimmed by 3 bases and the J gene end by 6 bases; junction bases not matched to a gene: 0. The CDR3 is made up of 14 amino acids. Germline CDR1 reads LNHDA; CDR2 reads SQIVND (reference sequence). This CDR3 reads CASSMGQGAGELFF. The CDR3 nucleotides read TGTGCCAGTAGTATGGGACAGGGGGCCGGGGAGCTGTTTTTT.

The chain joins TRBV28 to TRBJ1-4; D gene unclear. The germline gives CDR1 MDHEN, CDR2 SYDVKM. V lost 3 bases to trimming and J lost 0 bases, with 8 bases between them. CDR3 length equals 15 residues. The CDR3 is CASSFYGATNEKLFF. CDR3 sequence (DNA): TGTGCCAGCAGTTTCTACGGAGCAACTAATGAAAAACTGTTTTTT.

CDR3 sequence: CASSYGQDSNQPQHF. For the CDR3, the DNA is TGCGCCAGCAGCTATGGACAGGATAGCAATCAGCCCCAGCATTTT. V is TRBV5-1 and J is TRBJ1-5, with 7 bases identical to TRBD1. J lost 0 bases, V lost 3 bases, and 3 bases had no gene match. The CDR3 has 15 residues. The germline V gene has CDR1 SGHRS and CDR2 YFSETQ. Looking up the rest from reference TRBV5-1 and TRBJ1-5 gives the full variable domain: KAGVTQTPRYLIKTRGQQVTLSCSPISGHRSVSWYQQTPGQGLQFLFEYFSETQRNKGNFPGRFSGRQFSNSRSEMNVSTLELGDSALYLCASSYGQDSNQPQHFGDGTRLSIL.

J is TRBJ1-1 and V is TRBV9; a possible D gene is TRBD1 (6 bases). The CDR3 sequence is 13 residues long. Germline V gene lookup returns CDR1 SGDLS and CDR2 YYNGEE. V was trimmed by 7 bases and J by 1 base, leaving 11 bases between them. The CDR3 DNA follows: TGTGCCAGCGGAACAGGGCCGAACACTGAAGCTTTCTTT. This gives the protein CASGTGPNTEAFF.